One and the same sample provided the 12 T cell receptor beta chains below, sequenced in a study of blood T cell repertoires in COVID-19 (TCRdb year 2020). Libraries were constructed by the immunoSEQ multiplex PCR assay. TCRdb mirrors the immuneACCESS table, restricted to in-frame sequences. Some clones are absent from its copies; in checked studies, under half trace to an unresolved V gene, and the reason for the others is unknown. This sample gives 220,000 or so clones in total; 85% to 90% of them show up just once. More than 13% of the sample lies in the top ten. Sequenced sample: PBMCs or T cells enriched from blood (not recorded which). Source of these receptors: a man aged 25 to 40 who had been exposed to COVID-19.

CDR3 protein: CASSPYGGDRELFF. CDR3 bases: TGTGCCAGCAGCCCCTACGGGGGGGATCGGGAGCTGTTTTTT. The chain uses TRBV5-5 and TRBJ2-2, with 8 nucleotides matching TRBD2. Per germline, CDR1 SGHKS and CDR2 YYEKEE (reference sequence). Losses at the gene ends were 4 bases for V and 9 bases for J; bases not matched to a gene: 8. The CDR3 has 14 residues.

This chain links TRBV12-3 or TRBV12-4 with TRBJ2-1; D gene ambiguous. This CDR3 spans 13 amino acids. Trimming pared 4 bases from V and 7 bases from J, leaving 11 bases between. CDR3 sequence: CASSSMLSNEQFF. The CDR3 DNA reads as TGTGCCAGCAGTTCTATGCTTAGTAATGAGCAGTTCTTC.

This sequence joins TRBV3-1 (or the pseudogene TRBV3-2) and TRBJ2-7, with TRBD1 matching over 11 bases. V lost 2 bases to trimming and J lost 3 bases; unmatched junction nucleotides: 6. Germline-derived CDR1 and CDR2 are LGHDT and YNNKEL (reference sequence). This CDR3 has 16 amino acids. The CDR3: CASSQFIGTGGYEQYF. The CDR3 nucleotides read TGTGCCAGCAGCCAATTTATCGGGACAGGGGGCTACGAGCAGTACTTC.

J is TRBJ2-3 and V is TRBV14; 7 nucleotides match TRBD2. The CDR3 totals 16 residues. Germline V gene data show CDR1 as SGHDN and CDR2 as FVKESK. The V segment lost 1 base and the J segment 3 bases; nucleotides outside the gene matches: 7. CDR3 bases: TGTGCCAGCAGCCAAGTCGGGGAGGGGAAGACAGATACGCAGTATTTT. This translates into CASSQVGEGKTDTQYF.

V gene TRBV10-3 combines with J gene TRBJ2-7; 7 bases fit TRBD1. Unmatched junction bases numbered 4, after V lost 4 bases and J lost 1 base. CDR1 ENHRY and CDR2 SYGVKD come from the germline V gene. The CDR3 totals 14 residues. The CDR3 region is CAISARDRSYEQYF. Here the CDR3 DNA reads TGTGCCATCAGTGCCCGGGACAGATCCTACGAGCAGTACTTC.

The CDR3 loop is CAWNREGTEAFF. In DNA form, the CDR3 reads TGTGCCTGGAACAGGGAGGGAACTGAAGCTTTCTTT. The chain carries TRBV30 and TRBJ1-1, with D perhaps TRBD1 (6 bases). The CDR3 spans 12 residues. Germline-derived CDR1 and CDR2 are GTSNPN and SVGIG (reference sequence). Between the trimmed V and J ends, which lost 4 bases and 5 bases, there was a span of 11 bases. The full variable domain, in which reference TRBV30 and TRBJ1-1 provide the parts outside the CDR3, is SQTIHQWPATLVQPVGSPLSLECTVEGTSNPNLYWYRQAAGRGLQLLFYSVGIGQISSEVPQNLSASRPQDRQFILSSKKLLLSDSGFYLCAWNREGTEAFFGQGTRLTVV.

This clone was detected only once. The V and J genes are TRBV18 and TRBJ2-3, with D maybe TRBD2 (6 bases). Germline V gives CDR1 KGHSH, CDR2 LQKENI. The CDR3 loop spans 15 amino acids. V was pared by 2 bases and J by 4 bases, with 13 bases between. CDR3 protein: CASSPGASDADTQYF. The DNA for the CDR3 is TGTGCCAGCTCACCAGGGGCTAGCGATGCAGATACGCAGTATTTT.

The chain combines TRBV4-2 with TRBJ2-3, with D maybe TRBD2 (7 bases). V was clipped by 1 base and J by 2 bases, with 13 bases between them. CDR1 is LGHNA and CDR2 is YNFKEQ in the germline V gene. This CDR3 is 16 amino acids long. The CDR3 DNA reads TGTGCCAGCAGCCAAGTAGGCCGGGGGGCCACAGATACGCAGTATTTT. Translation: CASSQVGRGATDTQYF.

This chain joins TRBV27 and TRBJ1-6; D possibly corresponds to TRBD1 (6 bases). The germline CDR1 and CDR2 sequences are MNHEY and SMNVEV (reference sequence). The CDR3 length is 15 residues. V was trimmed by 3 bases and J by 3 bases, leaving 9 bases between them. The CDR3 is CASSFLGGYNSPLHF. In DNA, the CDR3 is TGTGCCAGCAGTTTTCTAGGGGGCTATAATTCACCCCTCCACTTT.

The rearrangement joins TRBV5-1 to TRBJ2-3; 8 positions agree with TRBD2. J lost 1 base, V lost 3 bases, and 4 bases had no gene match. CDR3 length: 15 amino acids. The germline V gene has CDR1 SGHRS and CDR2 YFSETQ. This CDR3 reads CASSSGGAGTDTQYF. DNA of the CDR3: TGCGCCAGCAGCTCCGGGGGGGCCGGCACAGATACGCAGTATTTT.

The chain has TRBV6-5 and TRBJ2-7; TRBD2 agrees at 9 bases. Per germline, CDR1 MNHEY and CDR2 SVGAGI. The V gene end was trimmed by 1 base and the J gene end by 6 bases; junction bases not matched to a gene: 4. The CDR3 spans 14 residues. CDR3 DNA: TGTGCCAGCAGTTACTTAGCGGGGGCGGGCGAGCAGTACTTC. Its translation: CASSYLAGAGEQYF.

DNA for the CDR3: TGTGCCAGCAGCCAGGGGGCCCGAGGGGAGACCCAGTACTTC. It yields the protein CASSQGARGETQYF. This chain joins TRBV7-2 and TRBJ2-5; 8 bases are shared with TRBD1. The V gene's germline CDR1 is SGHTA and CDR2 FQGNSA. Trimming cost V 5 bases and J 5 bases; bases outside gene matches: 7. This CDR3 contains 14 residues.